The T cell receptor beta chain under discussion was sequenced for a study of CD8 T cells in Susac syndrome. RNA in amounts of roughly 0.5 to 1 ug was reverse transcribed with random hexamers. Amplification of TCR beta CDR3 by immunoSEQ multiplex PCR spanned 54 Vbeta and 13 Jbeta. Via MiXCR, TCRdb re-called the immunoSEQ multiplex PCR reads, giving one row per CDR3 protein. The table includes approximately 160,000 distinct CDR3 sequences, 95% to 97% detected once. This TCR was sampled from a human donor with Susac syndrome. The sequenced sample consisted of CD4+ T cells from PBMCs.

The CDR3 region is CASSLSGSPEAFF. CDR3 sequence (DNA): TGTGCCAGCAGCTTGTCAGGGAGCCCTGAAGCTTTCTTT. The J gene is TRBJ1-1, the V gene TRBV5-4; D is perhaps TRBD1 (5 bases). V lost 1 base, J lost 6 bases, and 10 bases lay in between. The V gene's germline CDR1 is SGHNT and CDR2 YYREEE (reference sequence). The CDR3 has 13 residues. The variable domain in full, with the rest retrieved from reference TRBV5-4 and TRBJ1-1, is ETGVTQSPTHLIKTRGQQVTLRCSSQSGHNTVSWYQQALGQGPQFIFQYYREEENGRGNFPPRFSGLQFPNYSSELNVNALELDDSALYLCASSLSGSPEAFFGQGTRLTVV.